These T cell receptor beta chains were read from a single sample in a study of PD-1 blockade in classical Hodgkin lymphoma. Some clones are missing from TCRdb's copy, which holds only in-frame ones; the method was immunoSEQ multiplex PCR. The sample records roughly 40,000 clones, 88% being singletons. The sequencing used peripheral blood mononuclear cells (PBMCs), collected at baseline. The receptors come from a human donor with classical Hodgkin lymphoma. The CDR3 runs from the conserved cysteine through the conserved F or W. The order of the fields is J gene, V gene, D gene, clone size, CDR3 DNA, CDR3 protein. D genes are given only for firm matches. Clone size, where shown, is once, few, many, or a class for clones that have expanded.

J: TRBJ1-5
V: TRBV12-2
D: NA
size: NA
DNA: TGTGCAAGTCGCTCAGTAGAGGGGGGGACAGGGTCTTTTGATCAGCCCCAGCATTTT
CDR3: CASRSVEGGTGSFDQPQHF

J: TRBJ2-7
V: TRBV4-1
D: TRBD2
size: few
DNA: TGCGCCAGCAGCCTCCTCACCCCCCTGGCGGGAGCCACCTACGAGCAGTACTTC
CDR3: CASSLLTPLAGATYEQYF

J: TRBJ1-3
V: TRBV27
D: NA
size: NA
DNA: TGTGCCAGCAGTTTATCGCAGGCTGCTGGAAACACCATATATTTT
CDR3: CASSLSQAAGNTIYF

J: TRBJ2-1
V: TRBV5-1
D: TRBD1
size: NA
DNA: TGCGCCAGCAGCCCGGGACAGGGATGGAATGAGCAGTTCTTC
CDR3: CASSPGQGWNEQFF

J: TRBJ1-2
V: TRBV29-1
D: NA
size: NA
DNA: TGCAGCGTTGAAGATCTTTTAAGAGGGCTCTATGGCTACACCTTC
CDR3: CSVEDLLRGLYGYTF

J: TRBJ2-5
V: TRBV9
D: NA
size: NA
DNA: TGTGCCAGCAACCGAAGGGATGGAGAGACCCAGTACTTC
CDR3: CASNRRDGETQYF

J: TRBJ2-3
V: TRBV6-5
D: TRBD2
size: once
DNA: TGTGCCAGCAGTTTCGAAAGCGGGAGGCCCACAGATACGCAGTATTTT
CDR3: CASSFESGRPTDTQYF

J: TRBJ1-2
V: TRBV7-9
D: NA
size: NA
DNA: TGTGCCAGCAGCTTAGCAGGGGGTAAAAATGGCTACACCTTC
CDR3: CASSLAGGKNGYTF

J: TRBJ1-3
V: TRBV29-1
D: TRBD1
size: NA
DNA: TGCAGCGTTCAAACAGGGGAGATAGAAAGAAACACCATATATTTT
CDR3: CSVQTGEIERNTIYF

J: TRBJ2-1
V: TRBV10-3
D: NA
size: NA
DNA: TGTGCCATCAGTGAAGGGAGGTATTACTCCTACAATGAGCAGTTCTTC
CDR3: CAISEGRYYSYNEQFF

J: TRBJ1-5
V: TRBV9
D: NA
size: few
DNA: TGTGCCAGCAGCGTATATGATGGGGATCAGCCCCAGCATTTT
CDR3: CASSVYDGDQPQHF

J: TRBJ2-7
V: TRBV28
D: TRBD1
size: NA
DNA: TGTGCCAGCAGGAAGGGGGCACACGAGCAGTACTTC
CDR3: CASRKGAHEQYF

J: TRBJ1-2
V: TRBV27
D: TRBD1
size: few
DNA: TGTGCCAGCAGTTTCCCAGGGGGCTATGGCTACACCTTC
CDR3: CASSFPGGYGYTF

J: TRBJ2-3
V: TRBV9
D: NA
size: NA
DNA: TGTGCCAGCAGCGTGGCGGCCTACGGAACAGATACGCAGTATTTT
CDR3: CASSVAAYGTDTQYF

J: TRBJ2-3
V: TRBV4-1
D: NA
size: NA
DNA: TGCGCCAGCAGCCGCACAGATACGCAGTATTTT
CDR3: CASSRTDTQYF

J: TRBJ1-2
V: TRBV19
D: NA
size: few
DNA: TGTGCCAGTAGTACCCGACAGGCTGTTTATGGCTACACCTTC
CDR3: CASSTRQAVYGYTF

J: TRBJ2-7
V: TRBV5-1
D: NA
size: NA
DNA: TGCGCCAGCAGCTTGGGACTAAACGAGCAGTACTTC
CDR3: CASSLGLNEQYF

J: TRBJ2-1
V: TRBV5-1
D: NA
size: once
DNA: TGCGCCAGCAGCTTGGTGGTGGGGCTCTCGTACAATGAGCAGTTCTTC
CDR3: CASSLVVGLSYNEQFF

J: TRBJ1-4
V: TRBV5-1
D: TRBD1
size: NA
DNA: TGCGCCAGCAGCTTGTCCGGGACAGCTAATGAAAAACTGTTTTTT
CDR3: CASSLSGTANEKLFF

J: TRBJ2-3
V: TRBV5-1
D: NA
size: NA
DNA: TGCGCCAGCAGCCCTCCAGGGACGACAGATACGCAGTATTTT
CDR3: CASSPPGTTDTQYF

J: TRBJ2-7
V: TRBV19
D: NA
size: once
DNA: TGTGCCAGTAGTATCAAGGGGGTTGGCAATCTTTACGAGCAGTACTTC
CDR3: CASSIKGVGNLYEQYF

J: TRBJ1-2
V: TRBV7-2
D: NA
size: NA
DNA: TGTGCCAGCAGCCCTCGGGGGAACTATGGCTACACCTTC
CDR3: CASSPRGNYGYTF

J: TRBJ2-2
V: TRBV27
D: NA
size: NA
DNA: TGTGCCAGCAGTTTATCGATGAACACCGGGGAGCTGTTTTTT
CDR3: CASSLSMNTGELFF

J: TRBJ2-3
V: TRBV6-4
D: NA
size: once
DNA: TGTGCCAGCAGTGACAGGGCCGCAGATACGCAGTATTTT
CDR3: CASSDRAADTQYF

J: TRBJ2-6
V: TRBV2
D: NA
size: NA
DNA: TGTGCCAGCAGTTTCCGGAGGAGTGGGGCCAACGTCCTGACTTTC
CDR3: CASSFRRSGANVLTF

J: TRBJ2-1
V: TRBV6-1
D: TRBD2
size: few
DNA: TGTGCCAGCAGTGACAGCGGGGGGGCCAATGAGCAGTTCTTC
CDR3: CASSDSGGANEQFF

J: TRBJ2-7
V: TRBV9
D: TRBD1
size: NA
DNA: TGTGCCAGCAGCGACGGGACAGGGCGGGAGCAGTACTTC
CDR3: CASSDGTGREQYF

J: TRBJ1-4
V: TRBV27
D: NA
size: once
DNA: TGTGCCAGCCGCCCCCCAGGCCGTAATGAAAAACTGTTTTTT
CDR3: CASRPPGRNEKLFF

J: TRBJ1-5
V: TRBV4-1
D: NA
size: medium-sized
DNA: TGCGCCAGCAGCCCACCAGGGTCGGATCAGCCCCAGCATTTT
CDR3: CASSPPGSDQPQHF

J: TRBJ2-7
V: TRBV14
D: NA
size: NA
DNA: TGTGCCAGCAGCTCGGACACTCATTACGAGCAGTACTTC
CDR3: CASSSDTHYEQYF

J: TRBJ1-6
V: TRBV7-9
D: NA
size: few
DNA: TGTGCCAGCAGCTTAGAGGCACGCACCCTCCACTTT
CDR3: CASSLEARTLHF

J: TRBJ1-4
V: TRBV4-2
D: TRBD1
size: NA
DNA: TGTGCCAGCAGCCAGGGGACAGGGGGCGAAAAACTGTTTTTT
CDR3: CASSQGTGGEKLFF

J: TRBJ2-2
V: TRBV18
D: NA
size: NA
DNA: TGTGCCAGCTCACCAGGGGCGACTAGGTTCGCCGGGGAGCTGTTTTTT
CDR3: CASSPGATRFAGELFF

J: TRBJ2-7
V: TRBV19
D: TRBD2
size: NA
DNA: TGTGCCACCAGGACTAGCGGGGGATACGAGCAGTACTTC
CDR3: CATRTSGGYEQYF

J: TRBJ2-1
V: TRBV7-3
D: NA
size: NA
DNA: TGTGCCAGCAGCCTCAGGGGCGGGACGTCCTACAATGAGCAGTTCTTC
CDR3: CASSLRGGTSYNEQFF

J: TRBJ1-5
V: TRBV10-3
D: NA
size: once
DNA: TGTGCCATCAGTGAGCCCTATAGCAATCAGCCCCAGCATTTT
CDR3: CAISEPYSNQPQHF

J: TRBJ2-3
V: TRBV28
D: TRBD2
size: NA
DNA: TGTGCCAGCAGGATGACTAGCGGGGAATTCACTAGCACAGATACGCAGTATTTT
CDR3: CASRMTSGEFTSTDTQYF

J: TRBJ1-2
V: TRBV7-8
D: NA
size: NA
DNA: TGTGCCAGCAGCCCGGGTACCGGCCAGACGATAAACCTATATGGCTACACCTTC
CDR3: CASSPGTGQTINLYGYTF

J: TRBJ1-1
V: TRBV5-4
D: NA
size: NA
DNA: TGTGCCAGCAGCCGTCGACATCTGGGGAACACTGAAGCTTTCTTT
CDR3: CASSRRHLGNTEAFF

J: TRBJ1-4
V: TRBV6-6
D: NA
size: NA
DNA: TGTGCCAGCAATTCAGGGATATCTAATGAAAAACTGTTTTTT
CDR3: CASNSGISNEKLFF

J: TRBJ2-3
V: TRBV7-2
D: NA
size: NA
DNA: TGTGCCAGCAGCTCGGGTTTAGGAGTAGATACGCAGTATTTT
CDR3: CASSSGLGVDTQYF

J: TRBJ2-7
V: TRBV6-5
D: TRBD1
size: NA
DNA: TGTGCCAGCAGTTACTCGAGACAGGGGGCTTACGAGCAGTACTTC
CDR3: CASSYSRQGAYEQYF

J: TRBJ2-6
V: TRBV4-1
D: TRBD1
size: NA
DNA: TGCGCCAGCAGCCAAGAGGGACAGGGGTCTCCTGGGGCCAACGTCCTGACTTTC
CDR3: CASSQEGQGSPGANVLTF

J: TRBJ2-3
V: TRBV5-1
D: NA
size: NA
DNA: TGCGCCAGCAGCTGGGGGGCTACACGCGATACGCAGTATTTT
CDR3: CASSWGATRDTQYF

J: TRBJ2-3
V: TRBV11-2
D: NA
size: NA
DNA: TGTGCCAGCAGCTCGACAGACAGCACAGATACGCAGTATTTT
CDR3: CASSSTDSTDTQYF

J: TRBJ2-7
V: TRBV4-2
D: NA
size: NA
DNA: TGTGCCAGCAGCCCAGGATGGGATGTGGGGCTCGAGCAGTACTTC
CDR3: CASSPGWDVGLEQYF

J: TRBJ1-5
V: TRBV19
D: TRBD1
size: NA
DNA: TGTGCCAGTAGTCCCCGACAGGGGAATCAGCCCCAGCATTTT
CDR3: CASSPRQGNQPQHF

J: TRBJ1-6
V: TRBV6-5
D: TRBD1
size: NA
DNA: TGTGCCAGCAGTTACTTTAAAGGACAGGGGAATTCACCCCTCCACTTT
CDR3: CASSYFKGQGNSPLHF

J: TRBJ2-7
V: TRBV27
D: NA
size: NA
DNA: TGTGCCAGCAGTTTGGGCGGAGACTCCTACGAGCAGTACTTC
CDR3: CASSLGGDSYEQYF

J: TRBJ2-3
V: TRBV19
D: TRBD2
size: NA
DNA: TGTGCCAGCGGACTAGCGGGGGGGACAGATACGCAGTATTTT
CDR3: CASGLAGGTDTQYF

J: TRBJ2-3
V: TRBV5-4
D: NA
size: NA
DNA: TGTGCCAGCAGCCCCGAGCTGGGCCCCAGGGATACGCAGTATTTT
CDR3: CASSPELGPRDTQYF

J: TRBJ2-7
V: TRBV6-1
D: NA
size: NA
DNA: TGTGCCAGCAGTGAACAAGGCAGTAGCTCCTACGAGCAGTACTTC
CDR3: CASSEQGSSSYEQYF

J: TRBJ2-7
V: TRBV5-4
D: TRBD2
size: NA
DNA: TGTGCCAGCAGCCAGGGCGGGGGTTACGAGCAGTACTTC
CDR3: CASSQGGGYEQYF

J: TRBJ1-6
V: TRBV7-2
D: NA
size: NA
DNA: TGTGCCAGCAGCTTTCCGACAGGAGCTCATAATTCACCCCTCCACTTT
CDR3: CASSFPTGAHNSPLHF

J: TRBJ2-3
V: TRBV12-5
D: NA
size: NA
DNA: TGTGCTAGTGGTCCGACATCCGATACGCAGTATTTT
CDR3: CASGPTSDTQYF

J: TRBJ2-2
V: TRBV2
D: NA
size: NA
DNA: TGTGCCAGCAGCCTATTACAGGGAAATACCGGGGAGCTGTTTTTT
CDR3: CASSLLQGNTGELFF

J: TRBJ2-1
V: TRBV28
D: TRBD2
size: NA
DNA: TGTGCCAGCACCCGGGAGGATAGGTCCTACAATGAGCAGTTCTTC
CDR3: CASTREDRSYNEQFF

J: TRBJ1-6
V: TRBV28
D: NA
size: NA
DNA: TGTGCCAGCAGTTTATTAGGGGTTGATTCACCCCTCCACTTT
CDR3: CASSLLGVDSPLHF